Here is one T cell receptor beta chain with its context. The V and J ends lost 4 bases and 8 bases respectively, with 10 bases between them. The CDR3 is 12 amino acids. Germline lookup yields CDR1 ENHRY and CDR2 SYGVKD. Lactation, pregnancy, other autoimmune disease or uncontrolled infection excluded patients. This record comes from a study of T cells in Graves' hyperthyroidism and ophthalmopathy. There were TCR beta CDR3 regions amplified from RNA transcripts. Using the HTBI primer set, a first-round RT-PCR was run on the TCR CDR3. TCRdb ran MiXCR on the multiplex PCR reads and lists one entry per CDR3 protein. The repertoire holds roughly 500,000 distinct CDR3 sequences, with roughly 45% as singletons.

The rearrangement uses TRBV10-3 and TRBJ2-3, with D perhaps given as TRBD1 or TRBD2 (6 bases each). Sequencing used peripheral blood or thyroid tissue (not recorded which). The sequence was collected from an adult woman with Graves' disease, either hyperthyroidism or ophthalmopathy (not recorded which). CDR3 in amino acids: CAISVSGATQYF. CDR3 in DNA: TGTGCCATCAGTGTCTCGGGGGCTACGCAGTATTTT.